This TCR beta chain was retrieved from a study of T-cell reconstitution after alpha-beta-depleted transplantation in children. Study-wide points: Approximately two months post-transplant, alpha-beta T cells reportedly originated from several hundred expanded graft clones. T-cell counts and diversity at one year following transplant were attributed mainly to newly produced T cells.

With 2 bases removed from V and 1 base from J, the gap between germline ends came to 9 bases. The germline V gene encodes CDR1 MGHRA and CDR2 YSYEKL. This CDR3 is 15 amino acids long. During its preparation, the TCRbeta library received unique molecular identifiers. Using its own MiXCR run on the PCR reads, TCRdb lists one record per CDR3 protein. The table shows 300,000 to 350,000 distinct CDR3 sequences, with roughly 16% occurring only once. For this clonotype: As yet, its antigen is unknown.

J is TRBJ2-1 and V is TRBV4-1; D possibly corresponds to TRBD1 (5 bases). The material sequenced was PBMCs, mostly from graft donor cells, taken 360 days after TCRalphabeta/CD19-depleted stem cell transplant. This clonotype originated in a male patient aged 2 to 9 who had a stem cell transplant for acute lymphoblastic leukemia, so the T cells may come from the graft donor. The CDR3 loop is CASSQQQGSYNEQFF. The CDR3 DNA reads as TGCGCCAGCAGCCAACAGCAGGGATCCTACAATGAGCAGTTCTTC.